Included here is one TCR beta chain sequence, with context. Its antigen is unidentified. This specimen comes from a study of T cell repertoires in cytomegalovirus infection. Study overall: CMV infection plus the matching HLA type was flagged by public TCR beta signatures. Study-level results: CMV-specific TCR beta clonotypes restricted by HLA-C dominated the ex vivo response.

MiXCR, applied by TCRdb to the reads, yields one record per CDR3 protein. This repertoire shows 150,000 or so distinct CDR3 sequences, 23% found once; its top ten account for 9.5% to 12%. CDR1 and CDR2 from the germline V gene are SGHNT and YYREEE (reference sequence). The CDR3 is made up of 12 amino acids. V was clipped by 4 bases and J by 1 base, with 6 bases between them. The sample taken for sequencing was PBMCs. The V gene is TRBV5-4, the J gene TRBJ2-7; D remains ambiguous. This receptor was obtained from a human donor in good health (CMV status not recorded). Some clones in this sample may be carry-over from other donors' samples. The CDR3 is CASSHESYEQYF. CDR3 coding DNA: TGTGCCAGCAGCCATGAATCCTACGAGCAGTACTTC.